These 3 T cell receptor beta chains share one sample of origin, sequenced in a study of neurological immune-mediated disorders. The time point was: technical triplicate 2. In TCRdb, the 5' RACE reads were re-called with MiXCR into one record per CDR3 protein. The table includes more than 30,000 distinct CDR3 sequences, about 14% detected once. Material for sequencing was CD4+ T cells from blood. The receptors derive from a female donor with HTLV-1-associated myelopathy (HAM/TSP).

This clonotype was detected ten times or more. The V and J genes are TRBV11-1 and TRBJ2-3; the match to TRBD2 covers 11 bases. The CDR3 covers 16 residues. V lost 5 bases and J lost 0; bases outside the gene matches: 4. Germline V CDR1 and CDR2: SGHAT, FQDESV (reference sequence). The DNA for the CDR3 is TGTGCCAGCAGCGGGACTAGCGGAGCAAGCACAGATACGCAGTATTTT. Amino acids: CASSGTSGASTDTQYF. Full variable domain (rest looked up from reference TRBV11-1 and TRBJ2-3): EAEVAQSPRYKITEKSQAVAFWCDPISGHATLYWYRQILGQGPELLVQFQDESVVDDSQLPKDRFSAERLKGVDSTLKIQPAELGDSAMYLCASSGTSGASTDTQYFGPGTRLTVL.

This clonotype was seen many times. The chain carries TRBV29-1 and TRBJ1-3, with a weak D call TRBD1 (5 bases). CDR3 size: 14 residues. CDR1 is SQVTM, CDR2 ANQGSEA, per germline. V shed 4 bases and J shed 4 bases, with 14 bases lying between them. In DNA form, the CDR3 reads TGCAGCGTTGGGATCGTGGCAGGGGGAAACACCATATATTTT. Translation: CSVGIVAGGNTIYF.

This clonotype has a count of ten or more. The gene calls are TRBV18 and TRBJ1-4; TRBD1 agrees at 8 bases. Germline V gene lookup returns CDR1 KGHSH and CDR2 LQKENI. The CDR3 loop spans 14 amino acids. After removal of 4 bases from V and 6 bases from J, the junction contained 4 bases not matched to a gene. CDR3 coding DNA: TGTGCCAGCTCACTAACAGGGGGTGATGAAAAACTGTTTTTT. Its translation: CASSLTGGDEKLFF. The full variable domain, in which reference TRBV18 and TRBJ1-4 provide the parts outside the CDR3, is NAGVMQNPRHLVRRRGQEARLRCSPMKGHSHVYWYRQLPEEGLKFMVYLQKENIIDESGMPKERFSAEFPKEGPSILRIQQVVRGDSAAYFCASSLTGGDEKLFFGSGTQLSVL.